One TCR beta chain is described in this entry. Its antigen remains unidentified. This specimen belongs to a study of T cell repertoires in cytomegalovirus infection. Points from the study as a whole: Cumulative public TCR beta family frequency identified CMV carriers with the relevant HLA.

TCRdb reprocessed the reads via MiXCR and lists one record per CDR3 protein. The sample consists of 300,000 to 400,000 distinct CDR3 sequences, just under 30% of them appearing once. CDR3 length equals 13 residues. In germline, CDR1 is MGHRA, CDR2 YSYEKL. The V gene lost 1 base and the J gene lost 8 bases, with 9 bases spanning the gap. This TCR was recovered from a human donor in good health (CMV status not recorded). Some clones in this sample may be carry-over from other donors' samples. Sequenced here: cultured PBMCs, sampled from culture after CMV antigen stimulation. The rearrangement joins TRBV4-1 to TRBJ2-1; no clear D. CDR3 in DNA: TGCGCCAGCAGCCAAGTAGTCGCATATGAGCAGTTCTTC. This codes for CASSQVVAYEQFF.